These 3 T cell receptor beta chains originate from one sample sequenced in a study of CXCR3-negative and CXCR3-positive naive CD8 T cells. Study results and limitations: Higher TRB CDR3 hydrophobicity marked CXCR3-positive naive cells relative to CXCR3-negative naive cells.

Their antigens are not known. With UMI labels, 5' RACE was used to prepare the TRB cDNA libraries. TCRdb re-called the 5' RACE reads and shows each CDR3 protein once, DNA omitted. Here the sample table reports about 6,800 distinct CDR3 sequences. The sample consisted of naive CXCR3+ CD8+ T cells from blood. As to subset: CD45RO-CCR7+CD27+CD95- naive CD8+ T cells expressing CXCR3 (TNR3+). These receptors were obtained from a human donor in good health. Some clones in this sample may be carry-over from other donors' samples.

This clonotype registers medium-sized by frequency. The genes are TRBV7-9 and TRBJ2-7; the TCRdb call, TRBD2, lacks DNA for checking. Germline lookup yields CDR1 SEHNR and CDR2 FQNEAQ (reference sequence). The CDR3 is made up of 15 amino acids. The CDR3 sequence: CASSLPAGGPVEQYF.

According to its frequency, this clonotype is medium-sized. This chain joins TRBV6-5 and TRBJ1-2. In germline, CDR1 is MNHEY, CDR2 SVGAGI. The CDR3 totals 17 residues. The CDR3 loop is CASSSRHKQLSNYGYTF.

The genes are TRBV5-1 and TRBJ2-7; TCRdb selects TRBD1, and the lack of DNA leaves this call unchecked. This CDR3 comprises 15 residues. Germline loops: CDR1 SGHRS, CDR2 YFSETQ. The CDR3 is CASSLAGESTYEQYF. Drawing the rest from reference TRBV5-1 and TRBJ2-7, the complete variable domain is KAGVTQTPRYLIKTRGQQVTLSCSPISGHRSVSWYQQTPGQGLQFLFEYFSETQRNKGNFPGRFSGRQFSNSRSEMNVSTLELGDSALYLCASSLAGESTYEQYFGPGTRLTVT.